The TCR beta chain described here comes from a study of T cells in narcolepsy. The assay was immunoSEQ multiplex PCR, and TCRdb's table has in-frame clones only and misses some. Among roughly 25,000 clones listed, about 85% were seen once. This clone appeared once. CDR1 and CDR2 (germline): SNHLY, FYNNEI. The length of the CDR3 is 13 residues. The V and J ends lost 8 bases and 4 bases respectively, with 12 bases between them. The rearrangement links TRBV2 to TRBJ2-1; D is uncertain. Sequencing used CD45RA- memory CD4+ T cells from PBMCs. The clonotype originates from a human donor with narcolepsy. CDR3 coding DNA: TGTGCCAGCGGCGACCCGACTTACAATGAGCAGTTCTTC. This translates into CASGDPTYNEQFF.